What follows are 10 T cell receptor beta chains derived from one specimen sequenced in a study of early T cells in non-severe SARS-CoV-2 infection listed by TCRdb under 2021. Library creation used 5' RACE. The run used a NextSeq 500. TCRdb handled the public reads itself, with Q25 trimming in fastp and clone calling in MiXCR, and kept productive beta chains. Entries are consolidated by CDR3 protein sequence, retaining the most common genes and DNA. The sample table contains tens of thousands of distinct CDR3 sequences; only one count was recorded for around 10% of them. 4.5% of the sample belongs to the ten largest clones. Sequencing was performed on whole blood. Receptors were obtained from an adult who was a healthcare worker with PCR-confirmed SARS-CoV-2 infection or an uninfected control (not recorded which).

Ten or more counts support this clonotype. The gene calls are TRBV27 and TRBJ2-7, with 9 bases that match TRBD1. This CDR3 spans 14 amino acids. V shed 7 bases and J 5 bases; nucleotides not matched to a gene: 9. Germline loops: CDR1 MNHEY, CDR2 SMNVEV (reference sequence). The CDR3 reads CASTSTGGDHEQYF. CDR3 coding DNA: TGTGCCAGCACCTCAACAGGGGGCGACCACGAGCAGTACTTC.

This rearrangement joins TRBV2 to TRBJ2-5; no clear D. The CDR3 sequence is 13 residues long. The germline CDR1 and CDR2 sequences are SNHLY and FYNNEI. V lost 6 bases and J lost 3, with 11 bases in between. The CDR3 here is CASSESPKETQYF. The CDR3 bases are TGTGCCAGCAGCGAGTCCCCCAAAGAGACCCAGTACTTC.

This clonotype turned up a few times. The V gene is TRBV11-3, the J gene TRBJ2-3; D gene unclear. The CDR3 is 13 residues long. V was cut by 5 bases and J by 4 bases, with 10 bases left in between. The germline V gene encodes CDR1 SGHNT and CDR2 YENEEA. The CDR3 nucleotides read TGTGCCAGCAGCCCCCCCGGGCCAGATACGCAGTATTTT. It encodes CASSPPGPDTQYF.

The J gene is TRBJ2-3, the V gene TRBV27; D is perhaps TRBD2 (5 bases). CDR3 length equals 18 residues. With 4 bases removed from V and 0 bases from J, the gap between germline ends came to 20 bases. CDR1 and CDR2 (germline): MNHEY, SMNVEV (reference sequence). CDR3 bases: TGTGCCAGCAGTTCCCCCCCTTATGGAGCGGCTAGCACAGATACGCAGTATTTT. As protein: CASSSPPYGAASTDTQYF.

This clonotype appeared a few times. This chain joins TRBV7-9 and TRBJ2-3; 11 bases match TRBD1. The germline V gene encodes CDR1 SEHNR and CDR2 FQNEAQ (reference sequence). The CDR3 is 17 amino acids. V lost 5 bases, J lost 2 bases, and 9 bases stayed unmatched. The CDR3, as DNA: TGTGCCAGCAGCCTGGGACAGGGGGAGTTTGTCACAGATACGCAGTATTTT. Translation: CASSLGQGEFVTDTQYF.

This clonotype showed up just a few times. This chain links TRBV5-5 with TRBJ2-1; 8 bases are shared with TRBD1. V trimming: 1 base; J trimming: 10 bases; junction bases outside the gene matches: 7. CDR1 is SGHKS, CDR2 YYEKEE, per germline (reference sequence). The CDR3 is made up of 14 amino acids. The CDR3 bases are TGTGCCAGCAGCTTGAGGCAGGGGGCAGAAGAGCAGTTCTTC. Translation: CASSLRQGAEEQFF.

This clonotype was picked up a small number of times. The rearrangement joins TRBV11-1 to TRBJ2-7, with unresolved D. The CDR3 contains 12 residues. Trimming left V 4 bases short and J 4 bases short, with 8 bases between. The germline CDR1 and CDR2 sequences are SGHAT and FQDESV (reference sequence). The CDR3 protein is CASSSESYEQYF. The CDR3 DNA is TGTGCCAGCAGCTCCGAGTCATACGAGCAGTACTTC.

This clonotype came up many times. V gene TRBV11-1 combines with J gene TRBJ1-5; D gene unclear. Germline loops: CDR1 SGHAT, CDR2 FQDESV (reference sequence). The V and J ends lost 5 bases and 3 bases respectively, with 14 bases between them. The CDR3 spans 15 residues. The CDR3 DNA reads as TGTGCCAGCAGCCCCCCCGGCAGCTTCAATCAGCCCCAGCATTTT. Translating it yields CASSPPGSFNQPQHF.

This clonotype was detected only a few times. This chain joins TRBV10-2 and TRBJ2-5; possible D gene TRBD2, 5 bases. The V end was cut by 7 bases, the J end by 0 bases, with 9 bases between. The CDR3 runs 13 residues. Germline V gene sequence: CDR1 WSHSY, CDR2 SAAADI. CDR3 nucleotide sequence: TGCGCCAGCATGAGGGTGTACCAAGAGACCCAGTACTTC. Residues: CASMRVYQETQYF.

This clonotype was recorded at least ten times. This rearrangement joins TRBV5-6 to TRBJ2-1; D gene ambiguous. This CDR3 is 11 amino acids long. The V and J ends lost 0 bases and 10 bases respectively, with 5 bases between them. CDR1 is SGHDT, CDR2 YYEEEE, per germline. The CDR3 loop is CASSLGREQFF. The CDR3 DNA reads TGTGCCAGCAGCTTGGGTCGGGAGCAGTTCTTC.